This TCR beta chain derives from a study of PD-L1 blockade in urothelial cancer. The overall study: Median T cell yield per blood sample was more than 120,000 cells.

Each PCR received spiked synthetic TCR analog templates. Assay used: immunoSEQ multiplex PCR; TCRdb lists only in-frame clones, some missing. The data hold fewer than 45,000 clones, with almost 85% observed a single time. The CDR3 sequence is 14 residues long. Between the trimmed V and J ends, which lost 3 bases and 2 bases, there was a span of 9 bases. Per germline, CDR1 SGHRS and CDR2 YFSETQ. The chain couples TRBV5-1 to TRBJ2-1, with D possibly matching TRBD1 (6 bases). The receptor's source is a man aged 70-80 years with urothelial cancer. The sequencing here drew on PBMCs, taken around atezolizumab (anti-PD-L1) treatment. The CDR3 region is CASSSGQTYNEQFF. In DNA form, the CDR3 reads TGCGCCAGCAGCTCGGGACAAACCTACAATGAGCAGTTCTTC.